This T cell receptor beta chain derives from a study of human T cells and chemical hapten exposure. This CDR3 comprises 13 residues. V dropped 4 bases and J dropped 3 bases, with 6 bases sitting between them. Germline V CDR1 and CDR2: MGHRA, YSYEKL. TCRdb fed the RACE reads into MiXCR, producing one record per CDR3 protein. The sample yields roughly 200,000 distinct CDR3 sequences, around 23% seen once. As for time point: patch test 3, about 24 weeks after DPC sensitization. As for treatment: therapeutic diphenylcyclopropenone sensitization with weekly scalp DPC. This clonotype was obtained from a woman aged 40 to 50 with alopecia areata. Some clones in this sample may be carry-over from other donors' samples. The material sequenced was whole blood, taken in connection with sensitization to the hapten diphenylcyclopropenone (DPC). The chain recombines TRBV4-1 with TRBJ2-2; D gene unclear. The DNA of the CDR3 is TGCGCCAGCAGCCCGAAAGACACCGGGGAGCTGTTTTTT. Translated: CASSPKDTGELFF.